This T cell receptor beta chain was identified during a study of T cell responses to AZD1222 COVID-19 vaccine. General study points: White British ancestry dominated among donors, who included more females, and clonal diversity was possibly underestimated.

Libraries were prepared by immunoSEQ multiplex PCR; TCRdb keeps only in-frame clonotypes and omits some of them. Here the sample spans about 160,000 clones, about 90% being singletons. With regard to this clone: Its antigen is still unknown.

The V gene end was trimmed by 3 bases and the J gene end by 7 bases; junction bases not matched to a gene: 3. The germline V gene encodes CDR1 SGHRS and CDR2 YFSETQ. The CDR3 has 13 residues. The material sequenced was peripheral blood, taken on day 0 of AZD1222 vaccination. The source is an adult in good health. The chain uses TRBV5-1 and TRBJ1-5; TRBD1 aligns across 8 bases. The CDR3, as DNA: TGCGCCAGCAGCTCGGCAGGGGGCCAGCCCCAGCATTTT. This sequence encodes CASSSAGGQPQHF.